This T cell receptor (beta chain) was sequenced for a study of blood T cell repertoires in COVID-19. The wider study: Sample material is recorded as cDNA or gDNA derived from T cells, B-cell-depleted T cells, or PBMCs.

This clone was observed a single time. The CDR3 is 14 amino acids. V shed 3 bases, J shed 6 bases, and the junction held 5 bases outside the gene matches. Per germline, CDR1 SGHRS and CDR2 YFSETQ. How the authors handled the data: Amplifying reference gene primers gave estimates of nucleated cell counts. Data came from immunoSEQ multiplex PCR; TCRdb stores just in-frame clones and leaves some out. V and J calls and clone size are copied from that table; D and trimming were computed from the DNA. This sample has 90,000 or so clones, with 70% to 85% found just once. This chain links TRBV5-1 with TRBJ2-7; 11 bases agree with TRBD1. The sample comprised peripheral blood. The receptor was isolated from a woman aged 60-75 years in a cohort sampled during active or convalescent COVID-19. The CDR3 here is CASSSTGTGGEQYF. The DNA for the CDR3 is TGCGCCAGCAGCTCGACCGGGACAGGGGGCGAGCAGTACTTC.